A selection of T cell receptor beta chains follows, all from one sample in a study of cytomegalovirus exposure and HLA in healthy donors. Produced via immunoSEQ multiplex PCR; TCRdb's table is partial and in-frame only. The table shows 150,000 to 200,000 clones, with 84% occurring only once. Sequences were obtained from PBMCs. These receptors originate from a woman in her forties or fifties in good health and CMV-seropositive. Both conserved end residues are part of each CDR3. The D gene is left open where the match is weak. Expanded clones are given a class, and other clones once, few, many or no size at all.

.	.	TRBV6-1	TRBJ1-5	TGTGCCAGCATATTAGGGGCTGGTAATCAGCCCCAGCATTTT	CASILGAGNQPQHF
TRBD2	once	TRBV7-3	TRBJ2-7	TGTGCCAGCAGCCGCTCTAGCGGGGGGGCCTACGAGCAGTACTTC	CASSRSSGGAYEQYF
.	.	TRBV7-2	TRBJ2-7	TGTGCCAGCAGCCCCCGGGACACGGCCTCCTACGAGCAGTACTTC	CASSPRDTASYEQYF
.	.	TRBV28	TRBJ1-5	TGTGCCAGCAGTCCTGGGGGGGCGCTTGGAGGGGGTCAGCCCCAGCATTTT	CASSPGGALGGGQPQHF
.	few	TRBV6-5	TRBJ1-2	TGTGCCAGCAGTAACGGTGTTAACTATGGCTACACCTTC	CASSNGVNYGYTF
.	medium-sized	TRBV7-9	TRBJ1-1	TGTGCCAGCAACCGGAGGGGAGGGGATGAAGCTTTCTTT	CASNRRGGDEAFF
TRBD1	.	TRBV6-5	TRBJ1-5	TGTGCCAGCAGAATGGACAGGGGAAAAAATCAGCCCCAGCATTTT	CASRMDRGKNQPQHF
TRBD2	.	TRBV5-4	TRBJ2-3	TGTGCCAGCAGCTTGGCCGCGACTAGCGGGGTGGATACGCAGTATTTT	CASSLAATSGVDTQYF
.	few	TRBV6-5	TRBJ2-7	TGTGCCAGCAGTTATGCCCAGGCCTACGAGCAGTACTTC	CASSYAQAYEQYF
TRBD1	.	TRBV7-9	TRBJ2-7	TGTGCCAGCAGCCACTCCGGGACAGGGGACGAGCAGTACTTC	CASSHSGTGDEQYF
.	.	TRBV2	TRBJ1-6	TGTGCCAGCAGTGATACAGGGATTAATAATTCACCCCTCCACTTT	CASSDTGINNSPLHF
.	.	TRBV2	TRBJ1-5	TGTGCCAGCAGATACAGGCTTGGCAATCAGCCCCAGCATTTT	CASRYRLGNQPQHF
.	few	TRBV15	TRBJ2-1	TGTGCCACCAGCAGAGATCTCGCGGGGGCTCTTAGTGAGCAGTTCTTC	CATSRDLAGALSEQFF
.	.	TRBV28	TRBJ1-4	TGTGCCAGCAGCCTACAGGGAATTAATGAAAAACTGTTTTTT	CASSLQGINEKLFF
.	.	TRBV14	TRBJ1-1	TGTGCCAGCAGCCAAGATTCGGGGTTAGGGACTGAAGCTTTCTTT	CASSQDSGLGTEAFF
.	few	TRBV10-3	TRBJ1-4	TGTGCCATCAGCGCGGAGGGAGGGGATGAAAAACTGTTTTTT	CAISAEGGDEKLFF
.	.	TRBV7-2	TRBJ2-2	TGTGCCAGCACTCCCGGCAACAGCCCTGGGACCGGGGAGCTGTTTTTT	CASTPGNSPGTGELFF
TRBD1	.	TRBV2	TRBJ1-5	TGTGCCAGCAGGGGGACAGGGGGCTGGAATCAGCCCCAGCATTTT	CASRGTGGWNQPQHF
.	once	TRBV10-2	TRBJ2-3	TGCGCCACCTCCGGACTAAACACAGATACGCAGTATTTT	CATSGLNTDTQYF
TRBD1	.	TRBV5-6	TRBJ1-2	TGTGCCAGCAGCTTGGCCGGGGGACAGGGGCTTGGAGGGTATGGCTACACCTTC	CASSLAGGQGLGGYGYTF
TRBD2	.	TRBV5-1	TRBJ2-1	TGCGCCAGCAGCTTACAGCGGGGGGCCCATGAGCAGTTCTTC	CASSLQRGAHEQFF
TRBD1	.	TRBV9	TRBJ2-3	TGTGCCAGCAGCACGGGACAGACAGATACGCAGTATTTT	CASSTGQTDTQYF
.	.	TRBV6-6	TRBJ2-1	TGTGCCAGCAGACCTAGCTCCTACAATGAGCAGTTCTTC	CASRPSSYNEQFF
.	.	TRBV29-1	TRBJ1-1	TGCAGCGTTTCGGACTTGGCCGCTTTCTTT	CSVSDLAAFF
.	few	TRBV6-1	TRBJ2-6	TGTGCCAGCAGTGAAGTGGGGCTCTCCAGGGCCAACGTCCTGACTTTC	CASSEVGLSRANVLTF
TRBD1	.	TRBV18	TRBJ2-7	TGTGCCAGCTCACCTTGGGACAGGTCCTACGAGCAGTACTTC	CASSPWDRSYEQYF
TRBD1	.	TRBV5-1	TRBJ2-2	TGCGCCAGCTCCACTACGAGGGGGCGTAGCACCGGGGAGCTGTTTTTT	CASSTTRGRSTGELFF
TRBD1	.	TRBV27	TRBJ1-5	TGTGCCAGCAGGCAGGGACAGGGCTATCAGCCCCAGCATTTT	CASRQGQGYQPQHF
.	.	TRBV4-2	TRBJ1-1	TGTGCCAGCAGCCGTATGGGCAGGGGGAACACTGAAGCTTTCTTT	CASSRMGRGNTEAFF
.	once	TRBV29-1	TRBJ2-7	TGCAGCGCTAAACGGGGGACAGACCTATCCTACGAGCAGTACTTC	CSAKRGTDLSYEQYF
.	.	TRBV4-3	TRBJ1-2	TGCGCCAGCAGCCAAGGGCCACAGTCTAACTATGGCTACACCTTC	CASSQGPQSNYGYTF
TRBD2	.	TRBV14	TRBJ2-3	TGTGCCAGCAGCCAATGGAGCGGGGGGGGCCGGGATACGCAGTATTTT	CASSQWSGGGRDTQYF
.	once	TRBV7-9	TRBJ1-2	TGTGCCAGCAGCTTGCAGGGTAGCTACACCTTC	CASSLQGSYTF
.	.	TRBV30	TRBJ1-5	TGTGCCTGGGGGAGTTCGGGGAGTAATCAGCCCCAGCATTTT	CAWGSSGSNQPQHF
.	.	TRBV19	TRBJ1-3	TGTGCCAGCCGCGAGAGGGAAGACGGAAACACCATATATTTT	CASREREDGNTIYF
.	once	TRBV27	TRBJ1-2	TGTGCCAGCAGTTTAATTTCGGCAGGGGCCTCCTCCTTCTATGGCTACACCTTC	CASSLISAGASSFYGYTF
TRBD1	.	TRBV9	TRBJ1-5	TGTGCCAGCTCCACAGGGGGTGGTCAGCCCCAGCATTTT	CASSTGGGQPQHF
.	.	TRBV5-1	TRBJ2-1	TGCGCCAGCAGCTTGGACTTAGGGGACAATGAGCAGTTCTTC	CASSLDLGDNEQFF
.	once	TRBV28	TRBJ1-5	TGTGCCAGCAGTCCGGGGGGAAGGGGTAGCAATCAGCCCCAGCATTTT	CASSPGGRGSNQPQHF
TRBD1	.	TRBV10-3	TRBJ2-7	TGTGCCATCAAGCCGGGACAGGGAGAACACGAGCAGTACTTC	CAIKPGQGEHEQYF
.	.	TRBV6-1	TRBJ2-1	TGTGCCAGCAGTGATAGGGGGGGGCGGTCCTACAATGAGCAGTTCTTC	CASSDRGGRSYNEQFF
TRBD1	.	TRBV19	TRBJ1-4	TGTGCCAGTAGTATCCCGGGACAGGGTGAAAAACTGTTTTTT	CASSIPGQGEKLFF
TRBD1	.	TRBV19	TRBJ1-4	TGTGCCAGTAGCCGGAGGACAGGAGAAAAACTGTTTTTT	CASSRRTGEKLFF
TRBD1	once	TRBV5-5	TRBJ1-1	TGTGCCAGCACATTACAGGGGGCGGACACTGAAGCTTTCTTT	CASTLQGADTEAFF
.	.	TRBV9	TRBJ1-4	TGTGCCAGCAGCGTAGGAGGCAGATCAAATGAAAAACTGTTTTTT	CASSVGGRSNEKLFF
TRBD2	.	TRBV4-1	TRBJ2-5	TGCGCCAGCAGCCGAGACTCCATACTAGCGGGGACGGGACAGACCCAGTACTTC	CASSRDSILAGTGQTQYF
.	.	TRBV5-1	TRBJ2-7	TGCGCCAGCAAGGACACAGGAGCCTACGAGCAGTACTTC	CASKDTGAYEQYF
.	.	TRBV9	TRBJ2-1	TGTGCCAGCAGCCAGGGGGGTCTAGCTAACAATGAGCAGTTCTTC	CASSQGGLANNEQFF
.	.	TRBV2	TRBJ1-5	TGTGCCAGCAGTGTGGCTAGCGCGGACCCCAATCAGCCCCGGCATTTT	CASSVASADPNQPRHF
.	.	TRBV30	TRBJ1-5	TGTGCCTGGAGTGTGGGGGGAGGTCAGCCCCAGCATTTT	CAWSVGGGQPQHF
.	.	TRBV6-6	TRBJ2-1	TGTGCCAGCATTCCAGCAGGGGCTTCCTTCTACAATGAGCAGTTCTTC	CASIPAGASFYNEQFF
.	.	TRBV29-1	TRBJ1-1	TGCAGCGTTGTTTGGCCGAACACTGAAGCTTTCTTT	CSVVWPNTEAFF
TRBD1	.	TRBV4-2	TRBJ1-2	TGTGCCAGCAGTCCCACGGGACAGGGAGGTAACTATGGCTACACCTTC	CASSPTGQGGNYGYTF